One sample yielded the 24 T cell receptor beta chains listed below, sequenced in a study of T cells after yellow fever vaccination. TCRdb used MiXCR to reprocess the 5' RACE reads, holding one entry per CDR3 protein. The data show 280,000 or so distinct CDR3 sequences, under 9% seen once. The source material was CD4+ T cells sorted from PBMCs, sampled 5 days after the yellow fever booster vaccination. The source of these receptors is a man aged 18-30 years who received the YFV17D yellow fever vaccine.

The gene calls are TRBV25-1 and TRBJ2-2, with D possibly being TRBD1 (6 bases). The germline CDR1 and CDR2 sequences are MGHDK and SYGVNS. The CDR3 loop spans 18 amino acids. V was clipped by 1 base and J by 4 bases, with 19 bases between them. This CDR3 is CASSESPGQRASTGELFF. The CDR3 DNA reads TGTGCCAGCAGTGAATCTCCGGGACAAAGGGCGAGCACCGGGGAGCTGTTTTTT.

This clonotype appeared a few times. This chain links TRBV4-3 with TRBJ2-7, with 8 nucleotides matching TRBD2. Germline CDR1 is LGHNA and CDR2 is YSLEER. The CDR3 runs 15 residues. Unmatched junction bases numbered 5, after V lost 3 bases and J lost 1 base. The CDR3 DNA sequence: TGCGCCAGCAGCCAGGGGCGGGGGGTGTCCTACGAGCAGTACTTC. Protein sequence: CASSQGRGVSYEQYF.

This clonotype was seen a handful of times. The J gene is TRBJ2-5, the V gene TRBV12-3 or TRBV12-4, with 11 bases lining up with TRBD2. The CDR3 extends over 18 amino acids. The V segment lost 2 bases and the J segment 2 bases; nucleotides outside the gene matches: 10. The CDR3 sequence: CASSLSLSRLAGQETQYF. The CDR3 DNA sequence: TGTGCCAGCAGTTTATCCCTGAGTCGACTAGCGGGGCAAGAGACCCAGTACTTC.

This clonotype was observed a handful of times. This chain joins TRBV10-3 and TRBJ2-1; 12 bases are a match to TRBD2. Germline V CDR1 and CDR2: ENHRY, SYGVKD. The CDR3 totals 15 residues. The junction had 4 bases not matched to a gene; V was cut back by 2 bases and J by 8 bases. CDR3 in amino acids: CAISEAPSGGDEQFF. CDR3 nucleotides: TGTGCCATCAGTGAGGCCCCTAGCGGGGGGGATGAGCAGTTCTTC.

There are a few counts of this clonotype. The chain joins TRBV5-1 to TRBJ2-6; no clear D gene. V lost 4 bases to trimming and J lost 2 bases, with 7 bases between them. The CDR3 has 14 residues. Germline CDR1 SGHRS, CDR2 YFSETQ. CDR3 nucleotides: TGCGCCAGCAGCAGGGTGGCTGGGGCCAACGTCCTGACTTTC. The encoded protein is CASSRVAGANVLTF.

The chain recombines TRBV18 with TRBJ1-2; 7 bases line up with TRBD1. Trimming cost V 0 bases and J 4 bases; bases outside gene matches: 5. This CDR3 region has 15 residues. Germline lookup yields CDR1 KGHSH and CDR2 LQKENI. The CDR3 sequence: CASSPPSGQIYGYTF. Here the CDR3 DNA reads TGTGCCAGCTCACCACCGTCGGGACAGATCTATGGCTACACCTTC.

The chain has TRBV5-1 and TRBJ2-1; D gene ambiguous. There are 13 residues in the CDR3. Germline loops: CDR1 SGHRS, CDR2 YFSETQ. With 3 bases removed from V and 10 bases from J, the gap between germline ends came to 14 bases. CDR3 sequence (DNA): TGCGCCAGCAGCTCTAACTACGAGGTAGAGCAGTTCTTC. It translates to CASSSNYEVEQFF.

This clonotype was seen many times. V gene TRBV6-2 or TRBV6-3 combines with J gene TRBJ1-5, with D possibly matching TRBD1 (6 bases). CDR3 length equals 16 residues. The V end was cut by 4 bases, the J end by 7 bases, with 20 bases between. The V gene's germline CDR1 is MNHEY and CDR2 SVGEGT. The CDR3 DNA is TGTGCCAGCAGTTTCGGTCCGGGACAATGGTCGCAGCCCCAGCATTTT. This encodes CASSFGPGQWSQPQHF.

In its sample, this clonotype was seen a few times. CDR3 in amino acids: CASSLGPREDIQYF. The CDR3 DNA reads TGTGCCAGCAGCTTAGGACCCCGCGAAGACATTCAGTACTTC. The J gene is TRBJ2-4, the V gene TRBV7-9; no reliable D call. The CDR3 is 14 amino acids. CDR1 is SEHNR and CDR2 is FQNEAQ in the germline V gene (reference sequence). V lost 1 base and J 8 bases, leaving 12 bases between the germline ends.

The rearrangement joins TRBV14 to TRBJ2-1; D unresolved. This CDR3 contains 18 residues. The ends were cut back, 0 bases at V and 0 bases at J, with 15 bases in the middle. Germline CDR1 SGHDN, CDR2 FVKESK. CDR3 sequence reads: CASSQDRRAKNSYNEQFF. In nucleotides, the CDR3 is TGTGCCAGCAGCCAAGATCGTAGGGCTAAAAACTCCTACAATGAGCAGTTCTTC.

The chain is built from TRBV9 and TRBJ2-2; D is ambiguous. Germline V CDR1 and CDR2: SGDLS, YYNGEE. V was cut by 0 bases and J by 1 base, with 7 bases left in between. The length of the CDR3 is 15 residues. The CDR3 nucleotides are TGTGCCAGCAGCGTAGCGGCAGGGAACACCGGGGAGCTGTTTTTT. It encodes CASSVAAGNTGELFF.

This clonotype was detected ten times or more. The CDR3 region is CASTPGKGAKGSAEAFF. For the CDR3, the DNA is TGTGCCAGCACCCCTGGGAAGGGGGCGAAAGGAAGCGCGGAAGCTTTCTTT. The chain links TRBV21-1 to TRBJ1-1; the D call in the table, TRBD1, was not verified against the DNA. TRBV21-1 is shown as a pseudogene. The CDR3 consists of 17 residues.

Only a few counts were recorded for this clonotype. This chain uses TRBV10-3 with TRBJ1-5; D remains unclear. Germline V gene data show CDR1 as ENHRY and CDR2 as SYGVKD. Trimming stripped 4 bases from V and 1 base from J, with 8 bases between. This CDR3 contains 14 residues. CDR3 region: CAISAGWSNQPQHF. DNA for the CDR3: TGTGCCATCAGTGCGGGTTGGAGCAATCAGCCCCAGCATTTT.

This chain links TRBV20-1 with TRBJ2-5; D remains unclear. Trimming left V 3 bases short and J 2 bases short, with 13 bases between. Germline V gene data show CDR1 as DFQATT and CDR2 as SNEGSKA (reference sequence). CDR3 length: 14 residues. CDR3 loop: CSASPGRWQETQYF. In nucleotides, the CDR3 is TGCAGTGCTAGCCCCGGTCGCTGGCAAGAGACCCAGTACTTC.

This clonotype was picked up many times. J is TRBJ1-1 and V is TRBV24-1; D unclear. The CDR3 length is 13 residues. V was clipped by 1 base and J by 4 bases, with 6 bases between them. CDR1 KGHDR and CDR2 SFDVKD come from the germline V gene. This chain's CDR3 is CATSDFGFTEAFF. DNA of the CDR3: TGTGCCACCAGTGATTTTGGATTCACTGAAGCTTTCTTT.

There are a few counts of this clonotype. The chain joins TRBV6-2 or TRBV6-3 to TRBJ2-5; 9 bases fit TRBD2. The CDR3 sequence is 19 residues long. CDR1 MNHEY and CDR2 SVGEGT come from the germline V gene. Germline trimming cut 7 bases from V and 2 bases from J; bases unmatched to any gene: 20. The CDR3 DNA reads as TGTGCCAGCACCCGCCTGGGGCTAGCGGGGTTGACACGACAAGAGACCCAGTACTTC. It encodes CASTRLGLAGLTRQETQYF.

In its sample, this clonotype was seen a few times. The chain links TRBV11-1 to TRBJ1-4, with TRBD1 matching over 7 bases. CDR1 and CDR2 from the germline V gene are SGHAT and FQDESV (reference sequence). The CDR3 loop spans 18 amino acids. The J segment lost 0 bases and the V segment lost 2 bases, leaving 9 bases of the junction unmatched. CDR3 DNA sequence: TGTGCCAGCAGCTTATTTCGGGACAGCGGGGCAACTAATGAAAAACTGTTTTTT. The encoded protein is CASSLFRDSGATNEKLFF.

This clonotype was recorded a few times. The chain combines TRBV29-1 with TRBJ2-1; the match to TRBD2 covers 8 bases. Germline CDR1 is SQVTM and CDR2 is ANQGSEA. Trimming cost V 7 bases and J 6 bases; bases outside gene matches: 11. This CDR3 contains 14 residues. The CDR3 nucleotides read TGCAGCGGGGGTCGGCTAGCGGGTATCAATGAGCAGTTCTTC. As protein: CSGGRLAGINEQFF.

CDR3 in amino acids: CASSSQVGRGAQETQYF. The CDR3 DNA reads as TGCGCCAGCAGCTCCCAAGTTGGGCGGGGGGCCCAAGAGACCCAGTACTTC. The rearrangement links TRBV4-3 to TRBJ2-5, with 8 bases aligning to TRBD2. Germline V lookup: CDR1 LGHNA, CDR2 YSLEER. The junction had 12 bases not matched to a gene; V was cut back by 5 bases and J by 1 base. The length of the CDR3 is 17 residues.

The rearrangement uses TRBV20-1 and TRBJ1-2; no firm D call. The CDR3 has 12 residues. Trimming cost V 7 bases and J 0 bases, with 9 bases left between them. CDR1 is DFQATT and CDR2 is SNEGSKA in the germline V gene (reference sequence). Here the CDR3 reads CSGAETNYGYTF. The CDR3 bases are TGCAGTGGCGCAGAGACTAACTATGGCTACACCTTC.

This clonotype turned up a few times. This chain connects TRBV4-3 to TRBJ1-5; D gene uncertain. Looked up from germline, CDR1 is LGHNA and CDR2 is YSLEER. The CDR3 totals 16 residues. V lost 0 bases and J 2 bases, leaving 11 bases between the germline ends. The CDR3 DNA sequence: TGCGCCAGCAGCCAAGAATCGGGCGGGGGCAATCAGCCCCAGCATTTT. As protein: CASSQESGGGNQPQHF.

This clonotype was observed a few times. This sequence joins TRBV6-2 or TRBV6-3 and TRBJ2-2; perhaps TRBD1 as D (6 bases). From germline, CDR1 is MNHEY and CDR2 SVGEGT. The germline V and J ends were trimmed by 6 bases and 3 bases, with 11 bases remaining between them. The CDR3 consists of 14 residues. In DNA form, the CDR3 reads TGTGCCAGCAGAGCACAGGGCTACACCGGGGAGCTGTTTTTT. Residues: CASRAQGYTGELFF.

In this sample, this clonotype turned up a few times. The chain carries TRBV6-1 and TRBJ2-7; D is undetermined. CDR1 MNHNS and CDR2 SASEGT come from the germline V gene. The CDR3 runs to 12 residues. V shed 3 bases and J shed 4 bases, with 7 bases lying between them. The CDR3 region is CASSDYRYEQYV. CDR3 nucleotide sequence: TGTGCCAGCAGTGACTATAGGTACGAGCAGTACGTC.

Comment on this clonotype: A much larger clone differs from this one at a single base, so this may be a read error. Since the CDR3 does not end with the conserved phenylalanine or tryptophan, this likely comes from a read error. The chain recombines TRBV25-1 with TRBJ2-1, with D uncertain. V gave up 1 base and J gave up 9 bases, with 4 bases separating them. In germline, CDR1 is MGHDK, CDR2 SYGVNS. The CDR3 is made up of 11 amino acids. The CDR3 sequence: CASSEFSEQFL. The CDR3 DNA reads TGTGCCAGCAGTGAATTCAGTGAGCAGTTCCTC.